Shown below are 27 T cell receptor beta chains from a single sample sequenced in a study of control samples from healthy donors and cancer patients. Here immunoSEQ multiplex PCR was the method, and the copy in TCRdb shows in-frame clones only, minus some. The data hold about 35,000 clones, with approximately 93% observed a single time. The sequenced material came from PBMCs. The receptors derive from a middle-aged man with colorectal cancer.

Relative to its sample, this clone is large (0.1 to 1%). The chain uses TRBV24-1 and TRBJ1-1; D is unclear. The CDR3 loop spans 18 amino acids. Between the trimmed V and J ends, which lost 0 bases and 1 base, there was a span of 17 bases. CDR1 and CDR2 from the germline V gene are KGHDR and SFDVKD. The CDR3 reads CATSDLRPPFKPNTEAFF. In DNA, the CDR3 is TGTGCCACCAGTGATTTGCGACCACCCTTTAAACCGAACACTGAAGCTTTCTTT.

The rearrangement joins TRBV7-3 to TRBJ2-2; D is perhaps TRBD2 (6 bases). The CDR3 sequence is 17 residues long. The V gene lost 2 bases and the J gene lost 1 base, with 14 bases spanning the gap. CDR1 and CDR2 from the germline V gene are SGHTA and FQGTGA. CDR3 in DNA: TGTGCCAGCAGCTTAGGAGTCTTCGGGGGGAACACCGGGGAGCTGTTTTTT. Its protein product is CASSLGVFGGNTGELFF.

The CDR3 loop reads CASSVLGQVNNYGYTF. CDR3 DNA: TGTGCCAGTAGTGTCTTGGGACAGGTGAACAACTATGGCTACACCTTC. The rearrangement links TRBV19 to TRBJ1-2, with 8 bases identical to TRBD1. Germline V gives CDR1 LNHDA, CDR2 SQIVND (reference sequence). J was trimmed by 2 bases and V by 5 bases; bases with no gene match: 10. The CDR3 has 16 residues. Full variable domain (remainder filled in from reference TRBV19 and TRBJ1-2): DGGITQSPKYLFRKEGQNVTLSCEQNLNHDAMYWYRQDPGQGLRLIYYSQIVNDFQKGDIAEGYSVSREKKESFPLTVTSAQKNPTAFYLCASSVLGQVNNYGYTFGSGTRLTVV.

The chain carries TRBV7-2 and TRBJ1-2; D unclear. The CDR3 has 12 amino acids. Germline CDR1 SGHTA, CDR2 FQGNSA. V was pared by 4 bases and J by 3 bases, with 6 bases between. CDR3: CASSSGYYGYTF. The CDR3 bases are TGTGCCAGCAGCTCTGGCTACTATGGCTACACCTTC. The whole variable domain, remainder taken from reference TRBV7-2 and TRBJ1-2, is GAGVSQSPSNKVTEKGKDVELRCDPISGHTALYWYRQSLGQGLEFLIYFQGNSAPDKSGLPSDRFSAERTGGSVSTLTIQRTQQEDSAVYLCASSSGYYGYTFGSGTRLTVV.

About this clone itself: An end of the junction differs from the germline gene, which may be a read error. This chain uses TRBV27 with TRBJ1-4; D gene ambiguous. Germline V lookup: CDR1 MNHEY, CDR2 SMNVEV (reference sequence). This CDR3 spans 13 amino acids. In DNA, the CDR3 is TGTGTCAGCAGTTATGGGCGAGGGGAAAAACTGTTTTTT. Residues: CVSSYGRGEKLFF.

This sequence joins TRBV6-1 and TRBJ1-5; D unclear. V dropped 0 bases and J dropped 7 bases, with 13 bases sitting between them. The CDR3 runs 15 residues. Germline assignment: CDR1 MNHNS and CDR2 SASEGT. CDR3 region: CASSEAVGREQPQHF. The CDR3 DNA reads as TGTGCCAGCAGTGAAGCAGTGGGTAGGGAACAGCCCCAGCATTTT.

As regards this clone: This sample also contains other DNA sequences that code for the same CDR3. The genes are TRBV7-2 and TRBJ1-5, with D tentatively TRBD1 (6 bases). The germline gives CDR1 SGHTA, CDR2 FQGNSA. The CDR3 sequence is 15 residues long. The ends were cut back, 3 bases at V and 3 bases at J, with 12 bases in the middle. CDR3 amino acids: CASSLGAGDNQPQHF. The CDR3 DNA sequence: TGTGCCAGCAGCTTGGGGGCAGGGGACAATCAGCCCCAGCATTTT.

The rearrangement joins TRBV7-8 to TRBJ2-1, with D hard to call. The CDR3 totals 15 residues. V was clipped by 1 base and J by 0 bases, with 7 bases between them. CDR1 is SGHVS and CDR2 is FQNEAQ in the germline V gene. DNA of the CDR3: TGTGCCAGCAGCTTAGTCAGAATCTCCTACAATGAGCAGTTCTTC. It yields the protein CASSLVRISYNEQFF.

The chain is built from TRBV5-4 and TRBJ1-6; D remains ambiguous. V was pared by 0 bases and J by 3 bases, with 7 bases between. This CDR3 comprises 15 residues. Germline loops: CDR1 SGHNT, CDR2 YYREEE (reference sequence). CDR3 sequence reads: CASSLGPIYNSPLHF. CDR3 sequence (DNA): TGTGCCAGCAGCTTGGGACCGATCTATAATTCACCCCTCCACTTT.

As DNA, the CDR3 is TGTGCCAGCAGCTTAGGGCTAGGGAAGGAAGAGACCCAGTACTTC. The encoded protein is CASSLGLGKEETQYF. This chain links TRBV7-3 with TRBJ2-5, with no clear D. V dropped 2 bases and J dropped 3 bases, with 13 bases sitting between them. This CDR3 region has 15 residues. Germline values: CDR1 SGHTA, CDR2 FQGTGA.

The J gene is TRBJ1-1, the V gene TRBV3-1 (or the pseudogene TRBV3-2); the D gene is possibly TRBD1 (6 bases). The V end was cut by 4 bases, the J end by 4 bases, with 13 bases between. Germline V gives CDR1 LGHDT, CDR2 YNNKEL (reference sequence). The CDR3 spans 14 residues. The chain's CDR3 is CASSRGQSATEAFF. The CDR3 DNA follows: TGTGCCAGCAGCCGGGGACAATCGGCCACTGAAGCTTTCTTT.

V gene TRBV10-1 combines with J gene TRBJ1-4; TRBD1 is a possible D gene (5 bases). The V end lost 4 bases, the J end lost 0 bases, and 15 bases lay between the germline ends. The CDR3 totals 17 residues. CDR1 and CDR2 (germline): WNHNN, SYGVQD (reference sequence). The CDR3, as DNA: TGCGCCAGCAGTGTCAGGGTTAGGATCACAACTAATGAAAAACTGTTTTTT. This sequence encodes CASSVRVRITTNEKLFF.

The chain couples TRBV9 to TRBJ1-6; D not certain. The CDR3 is made up of 15 amino acids. In germline, CDR1 is SGDLS, CDR2 YYNGEE. Trimming stripped 5 bases from V and 4 bases from J, with 13 bases between. CDR3 region: CASSIEGGYNSPLHF. The CDR3 DNA reads as TGTGCCAGCAGTATTGAAGGAGGGTATAATTCACCCCTCCACTTT.

This CDR3 reads CSAETGITGELFF. CDR3 bases: TGCAGCGCCGAGACAGGGATCACCGGGGAGCTGTTTTTT. The J gene is TRBJ2-2, the V gene TRBV29-1; 7 bases map to TRBD1. This CDR3 spans 13 amino acids. Germline lookup yields CDR1 SQVTM and CDR2 ANQGSEA. With V trimmed by 7 bases and J by 4 bases, 6 bases remained unmatched.

The V call is TRBV6-5, the J call TRBJ2-2, with D perhaps matching TRBD1 or TRBD2 (5 bases each). The CDR3 has 16 residues. Trimming stripped 2 bases from V and 0 bases from J, with 10 bases between. Per germline, CDR1 MNHEY and CDR2 SVGAGI. This CDR3 is CASSYLGDPNTGELFF. In DNA, the CDR3 is TGTGCCAGCAGTTACCTGGGGGACCCGAACACCGGGGAGCTGTTTTTT.

V and J are TRBV7-8 and TRBJ1-2; no clear D gene. This CDR3 is 13 amino acids long. V dropped 2 bases and J dropped 0 bases, with 4 bases sitting between them. The germline V gene encodes CDR1 SGHVS and CDR2 FQNEAQ. As DNA, the CDR3 is TGTGCCAGCAGCTTAATAGCTAACTATGGCTACACCTTC. As protein: CASSLIANYGYTF.

The chain carries TRBV24-1 and TRBJ2-3, with 7 bases identical to TRBD1. Germline V gene sequence: CDR1 KGHDR, CDR2 SFDVKD. V was clipped by 10 bases and J by 4 bases; unmatched bases: 13. The CDR3 is 15 residues long. The CDR3 DNA reads as TGTGCCACAAAGGCCGTGGACAGGTTCGCAGATACGCAGTATTTT. Translation gives CATKAVDRFADTQYF.

This sequence joins TRBV5-1 and TRBJ2-3; 13 bases fit TRBD2. CDR1 and CDR2 (germline): SGHRS, YFSETQ. The CDR3 contains 16 residues. V lost 0 bases, J lost 7 bases, and 5 bases stayed unmatched. Here the CDR3 reads CASSLDGTSGVNTQYF. As DNA, the CDR3 is TGCGCCAGCAGCTTGGACGGGACTAGCGGGGTGAATACGCAGTATTTT.

The chain employs TRBV27 and TRBJ1-4; D might be TRBD1 (5 bases). Between the trimmed V and J ends, which lost 6 bases and 3 bases, there was a span of 17 bases. In germline, CDR1 is MNHEY, CDR2 SMNVEV (reference sequence). The length of the CDR3 is 16 residues. CDR3 region: CASRSGGGRPNEKLFF. The CDR3 region has the DNA TGTGCCAGCAGATCTGGGGGGGGACGCCCTAATGAAAAACTGTTTTTT.

The chain uses TRBV19 and TRBJ2-3; TRBD2 matches at 7 bases. The CDR3 has 14 amino acids. The germline V gene encodes CDR1 LNHDA and CDR2 SQIVND (reference sequence). J lost 2 bases, V lost 4 bases, and 3 bases had no gene match. The CDR3 is CASSRTRYTDTQYF. CDR3 nucleotides: TGTGCCAGTAGTAGGACTAGATACACAGATACGCAGTATTTT.

V gene TRBV6-5 combines with J gene TRBJ1-2, with D possibly being TRBD1 (5 bases). CDR1 and CDR2 (germline): MNHEY, SVGAGI. The CDR3 has 15 amino acids. Trimming cost V 6 bases and J 2 bases, with 16 bases left between them. For the CDR3, the DNA is TGTGCCAGCAGGCCGGGACTGAAACCCAACTATGGCTACACCTTC. It translates to CASRPGLKPNYGYTF.

This chain links TRBV3-1 (or the pseudogene TRBV3-2) with TRBJ1-1; 8 nucleotides agree with TRBD1. V lost 1 base, J lost 5 bases, and 3 bases stayed unmatched. This CDR3 is built from 14 residues. Germline V gene sequence: CDR1 LGHDT, CDR2 YNNKEL (reference sequence). CDR3 amino acids: CASSQVQGATEAFF. CDR3 nucleotide sequence: TGTGCCAGCAGCCAAGTGCAGGGGGCAACTGAAGCTTTCTTT.

The V and J genes are TRBV19 and TRBJ1-2; TRBD1 aligns across 7 bases. V lost 5 bases to trimming and J lost 1 base; unmatched junction nucleotides: 10. Germline assignment: CDR1 LNHDA and CDR2 SQIVND (reference sequence). The length of the CDR3 is 16 residues. The CDR3: CASSSTDRTLNYGYTF. CDR3 bases: TGTGCCAGTAGTTCCACGGACAGGACCCTTAACTATGGCTACACCTTC. Together with reference TRBV19 and TRBJ1-2, the CDR3 gives the full variable domain: DGGITQSPKYLFRKEGQNVTLSCEQNLNHDAMYWYRQDPGQGLRLIYYSQIVNDFQKGDIAEGYSVSREKKESFPLTVTSAQKNPTAFYLCASSSTDRTLNYGYTFGSGTRLTVV.

The rearrangement joins TRBV3-1 (or the pseudogene TRBV3-2) to TRBJ1-1; D gene ambiguous. The V gene's germline CDR1 is LGHDT and CDR2 YNNKEL (reference sequence). The CDR3 runs to 15 residues. Trimming left V 0 bases short and J 0 bases short, with 8 bases between. This CDR3 reads CASSQDLGMNTEAFF. The CDR3 coding sequence is TGTGCCAGCAGCCAAGATTTGGGAATGAACACTGAAGCTTTCTTT.

The gene calls are TRBV19 and TRBJ2-1, with 11 bases lining up with TRBD1. This CDR3 comprises 12 residues. Losses at the gene ends were 5 bases for V and 15 bases for J; bases not matched to a gene: 6. Germline CDR1 and CDR2: LNHDA and SQIVND (reference sequence). The CDR3 sequence is CASSPRTGGRFF. CDR3 nucleotides: TGTGCCAGTAGTCCACGGACAGGGGGCAGGTTCTTC.

This chain uses TRBV5-3 with TRBJ1-2; a weak D match, TRBD1 (6 bases). TRBV5-3 is treated as an ORF (open reading frame) with a function not yet certain. The V and J ends lost 5 bases and 4 bases respectively, with 12 bases between them. This CDR3 is built from 13 residues. CDR3 residues: CARRFTGSYGYTF. The CDR3 DNA reads as TGTGCCAGAAGATTTACAGGGAGCTATGGCTACACCTTC.

As concerns this clone: This sample includes further DNA sequences coding for the same CDR3. The rearrangement joins TRBV19 to TRBJ1-2; no reliable D call. Trimming left V 8 bases short and J 0 bases short, with 10 bases between. The CDR3 is 13 amino acids. Per the germline V gene, CDR1 is LNHDA and CDR2 is SQIVND (reference sequence). CDR3 region: CASSIYSNYGYTF. CDR3 in DNA: TGTGCCAGTTCCATTTACTCTAACTATGGCTACACCTTC.